This T cell receptor (beta chain) comes out of a study of shared clonotypes between healthy human individuals (dated by TCRdb to between 2020 and 2021). Some background on the complete study: The cohort included three men and a couple of women between 18 and 49 years of age. To estimate repertoire size and how much clonotype sharing occurs between individuals, the study deeply sequenced the blood TCR repertoires of five healthy adults. For each donor, three plates each were used for CD4 naive and CD4 memory, two plates were used for CD8 naive, and one plate was used for CD8 memory. Leukapheresis yielded between about 0.9 and 9 billion PBMCs per donor. To increase sequencing depth and limit assay-specific biases, different laboratories used diverse techniques to prepare libraries and sequence TCR repertoires. Overall results and qualifications from the work: Incomplete sequencing was indicated by rarefaction of sorted-subset datasets, despite the large sequencing depth. Because the study included only a small number of donors, the genetic and exposure-history diversity represented was limited. Naive subsets generally had larger estimated clonotype richness than memory subsets did. Pairwise subsampling led to the expectation that sequencing depth would affect the degree of clonotype sharing among donors. About 5% of naive CD4, 3% to 4% of naive CD8, 2.3% of memory CD4, and approximately 0.39% of memory CD8 clonotypes were shared across a few donors. Compared with non-shared clonotypes, the clonotypes found in all four sorted-subset donors had higher generation probabilities. Sampling was restricted to blood, and TCR repertoires in tissues likely differ from the TCR repertoires found in blood.

Using the deep immunoSEQ assay, TCR CDR3 regions were amplified from genomic DNA by multiplex PCR. Extracted genomic DNA from each cell subset was spread evenly across all wells of several immunoSEQ 96-well plates, with each plate serving as a replicate. For sorted subsets, each replicate PCR was loaded with roughly 200 ng genomic DNA, equivalent to 32,000 or so T cell genomes. Purified libraries were quantified with a Qubit 3.0 fluorometer, sized on a Bioanalyzer 2100, and re-quantified with the KAPA Library Quantification kit. Each immunoSEQ 96-well plate was sequenced on its own single-read 150-cycle Illumina NextSeq 550 flow cell. The study's own analysis went as follows. Because the immunoSEQ output included only junctional sequences and no quality scores, the filtering could not be the same as the filtering used for full-length reads. Sequences were annotated with PyIR, a Python wrapper for IgBLAST v1.9, using IMGT germline references to assign V/J genes and CDR3. Any read was removed if the V/J assignment was weak (E-value above 1e-6), the CDR3 was missing, or the read contained stop codons, out-of-frame junctions, or ambiguous translated residues. A V3J clonotype was defined by an identical inferred V gene, J gene, and CDR3 amino acid sequence. The percentage overlap between two repertoires was calculated by dividing the number of shared unique clonotypes by the size of the smaller repertoire. Three approaches were used to assess repertoire richness: RTK rarefaction, the Chao1 estimator, and Recon v2.1 estimates of unobserved clonotypes. Generation probabilities were computed with OLGA for all TCRbeta clonotypes obtained by the gDNA method from a few donors. TCRdb obtained this table from immuneACCESS and retained in-frame rearrangements with V and J assigned. These tables miss some clones; where compared with another copy, unresolved V genes account for less than half of the shortfall, and the remainder is unexplained. That table supplies the V and J calls and clone size; D and trimming were determined from the DNA. The sample data list roughly 2.5 million clones, and around 90% of these were observed just once. 0.14% of the sample is taken by the ten largest.

From a lookup of the germline V gene, CDR1 and CDR2 are SQVTM and ANQGSEA. The CDR3 numbers 14 residues from cysteine through phenylalanine. Of all the DNA, just the CDR3 is kept, 42 bases in frame from base 1. V trim: 4 bases; J trim: 4 bases; unmatched bases: 8. The count of this clone is one. Which antigen it targets is not known. The sample holds no much larger clone one base away, and base qualities are not on file. The donors were healthy, HIV-negative adults who had no recently reported acute infections or vaccinations. All donors were Caucasian adults living in Nashville, Tennessee, USA. CD4+ T cells were enriched by magnetic negative selection; naive cells were then positively selected on CD45RA, and the negative fraction formed the memory subset. After blood collection by leukapheresis, PBMCs were isolated using Ficoll-Histopaque density gradient centrifugation and then cryopreserved in the vapor phase of liquid nitrogen. Analytical flow cytometry was used to check the purity and quantity of each magnetically sorted T cell population. Each sorted fraction had its genomic DNA isolated and then quantified by UV absorbance on a Nanodrop 2000c.

The source material was naive CD4+ T cells sorted from blood. The meaning of the sample's cell subset or site label: CD45RA+ positively selected. This clonotype originated in a man younger than 30 in good health. The V gene is TRBV29-1 and the J gene is TRBJ2-3; 7 middle bases align to TRBD2. The DNA is as follows: TGCAGCGTTGGCGGGAGACTAGCCCCAGATACGCAGTATTTT. This is translated as CSVGGRLAPDTQYF.